A single sample gave rise to the 16 T cell receptor beta chains below, sequenced in a study of response to subunit inactivated influenza vaccine. TCRdb fed the RT-PCR reads into MiXCR, producing one record per CDR3 protein. The top ten hold about 10% of the sample, which has about 800,000 distinct CDR3 sequences, around 21% seen once. The sequencing used PBMCs from blood, collected roughly 5 days after vaccination. These receptors were obtained from a man aged 50 to 60 who received an inactivated influenza vaccine.

This clonotype was observed a few times. The chain recombines TRBV4-3 with TRBJ2-2; no definite D call. The ends were cut back, 0 bases at V and 7 bases at J, with 6 bases in the middle. Per germline, CDR1 LGHNA and CDR2 YSLEER. This CDR3 is built from 13 residues. The CDR3 sequence: CASSQDWGGELFF. In DNA form, the CDR3 reads TGCGCCAGCAGCCAAGATTGGGGCGGGGAGCTGTTTTTT.

This clonotype has at least ten counts. The J gene is TRBJ2-3, the V gene TRBV5-1; unclear D gene. CDR1 and CDR2 from the germline V gene are SGHRS and YFSETQ. V was pared by 1 base and J by 4 bases, with 7 bases between. The CDR3 totals 13 residues. CDR3 DNA sequence: TGCGCCAGCAGCTTGTCGAGCGCAGATACGCAGTATTTT. Protein sequence: CASSLSSADTQYF.

J is TRBJ2-5 and V is TRBV27, with 8 nucleotides matching TRBD1. With 6 bases clipped from V and 5 bases from J, the junction kept 8 bases outside the gene matches. This CDR3 contains 14 residues. Germline V CDR1 and CDR2: MNHEY, SMNVEV (reference sequence). The CDR3 DNA sequence: TGTGCCAGCAGCGACACAGGGGGTTTTGAGACCCAGTACTTC. Translation: CASSDTGGFETQYF.

The chain links TRBV20-1 to TRBJ1-2, with 9 bases aligning to TRBD1. Germline loops: CDR1 DFQATT, CDR2 SNEGSKA (reference sequence). After removal of 3 bases from V and 4 bases from J, the junction contained 6 bases not matched to a gene. The CDR3 length is 14 residues. Here the CDR3 DNA reads TGCAGTGCTAGCCGACAGGGGGTTTCCTATGGCTACACCTTC. Residues: CSASRQGVSYGYTF.

The chain combines TRBV9 with TRBJ2-1; unclear D gene. This CDR3 is 15 amino acids long. Germline loops: CDR1 SGDLS, CDR2 YYNGEE. Trimming shortened V by 0 bases and J by 7 bases, and 14 bases separated the two germline ends. The CDR3 coding sequence is TGTGCCAGCAGCGTAGTTGGCAGCCCGAGGAATGAGCAGTTCTTC. As protein: CASSVVGSPRNEQFF.

The chain combines TRBV12-3 or TRBV12-4 with TRBJ1-4; D is possibly TRBD1 (6 bases). The V end was cut by 5 bases, the J end by 5 bases, with 15 bases between. The CDR3 runs 15 residues. The CDR3 reads CASSQTGGGNEKLFF. The CDR3 nucleotides read TGTGCCAGCAGTCAGACAGGTGGAGGGAATGAAAAACTGTTTTTT.

The gene calls are TRBV5-1 and TRBJ2-1; TRBD1 aligns across 8 bases. Per germline, CDR1 SGHRS and CDR2 YFSETQ. Trimming removed 4 bases from V and 6 bases from J; junction bases left unmatched: 6. The CDR3 runs to 14 residues. In DNA, the CDR3 is TGCGCCAGCAGCAAAGGACAGGGTGGCAATGAGCAGTTCTTC. Protein: CASSKGQGGNEQFF.

The V gene is TRBV6-2 or TRBV6-3, the J gene TRBJ2-3; a possible D gene is TRBD1 (6 bases). Per the germline V gene, CDR1 is MNHEY and CDR2 is SVGEGT. Trimming removed 6 bases at V and 5 bases at J, with 21 bases between. The CDR3 contains 16 residues. CDR3 residues: CASSRLQGFGEDTQYF. The CDR3 DNA is TGTGCCAGCAGCCGTCTCCAGGGGTTCGGGGAAGATACGCAGTATTTT.

In nucleotides, the CDR3 is TGCGCCAGCAGCCTAACCACCGGGACAGACTACGAGCAGTACTTC. Its protein product is CASSLTTGTDYEQYF. This sequence joins TRBV4-1 and TRBJ2-7, with TRBD1 identical over 7 bases. With 4 bases clipped from V and 3 bases from J, the junction kept 9 bases outside the gene matches. From germline, CDR1 is MGHRA and CDR2 YSYEKL. The CDR3 spans 15 residues.

The chain joins TRBV6-5 to TRBJ2-7, with TRBD1 identical over 12 bases. This CDR3 contains 16 residues. Trimming took 5 bases from V and 6 from J; bases not matched to a gene: 11. The germline V gene has CDR1 MNHEY and CDR2 SVGAGI. The CDR3 DNA follows: TGTGCCAGCAGTCACGGGACAGGGGGCGCCCGGTCCGAGCAGTACTTC. It translates to CASSHGTGGARSEQYF.

In this sample, this clonotype turned up once. One junction end does not reproduce the germline sequence, and a read error may be involved. This chain uses TRBV29-1 with TRBJ2-4; TRBD2 might be the D (5 bases). In germline, CDR1 is SQVTM, CDR2 ANQGSEA. The CDR3 length is 15 residues. Here the CDR3 reads CSVEDAQEAKNMQYF. The CDR3 DNA sequence: TGCAGCGTTGAAGATGCCCAGGAGGCCAAAAACATGCAGTACTTC.

The genes are TRBV6-5 and TRBJ2-1; no reliable D call. Germline CDR1 MNHEY, CDR2 SVGAGI. The CDR3 loop spans 12 amino acids. Trimming took 6 bases from V and 6 from J, leaving 9 bases between them. In DNA, the CDR3 is TGTGCCAGCAGGAGTGTCGGCAATGAGCAGTTCTTC. It is translated as CASRSVGNEQFF.

This clonotype has just a few counts. The V and J genes are TRBV5-1 and TRBJ1-6; unclear D gene. CDR3 length: 15 residues. Trimming removed 0 bases at V and 5 bases at J, with 9 bases between. CDR1 is SGHRS and CDR2 is YFSETQ in the germline V gene. CDR3 nucleotide sequence: TGCGCCAGCAGCTTGGTTGGGAGGGATAATTCACCCCTCCACTTT. It encodes CASSLVGRDNSPLHF.

The table lists this clonotype with a few counts. The chain couples TRBV6-6 to TRBJ2-3; 7 bases are shared with TRBD1. From germline, CDR1 is MNHNY and CDR2 SVGAGI (reference sequence). There are 12 residues in the CDR3. Trimming cost V 4 bases and J 7 bases; bases outside gene matches: 2. The CDR3 DNA sequence: TGTGCCAGCAGTTCGACAGGGAATACGCAGTATTTT. Protein product: CASSSTGNTQYF.

The V gene is TRBV7-2, the J gene TRBJ2-1, with unresolved D. Germline V gene lookup returns CDR1 SGHTA and CDR2 FQGNSA. V gave up 1 base and J gave up 6 bases, with 7 bases separating them. The length of the CDR3 is 13 residues. The CDR3 protein is CASSLELFNEQFF. The CDR3, as DNA: TGTGCCAGCAGCTTAGAGCTATTCAATGAGCAGTTCTTC.

This clonotype was seen a handful of times. The rearrangement uses TRBV30 and TRBJ1-3, with 7 bases lining up with TRBD1. The CDR3 spans 15 residues. The V and J ends lost 1 base and 2 bases, in that order; junction bases with no gene match: 5. The germline V gene has CDR1 GTSNPN and CDR2 SVGIG (reference sequence). Here the CDR3 DNA reads TGTGCCTGGAGTGAAGACAGGGCAACTGGAAACACCATATATTTT. Encoded protein: CAWSEDRATGNTIYF.